Below, 5 T cell receptor beta chains from the same sample are listed, as sequenced in a study of graft-versus-host responses after intestinal transplantation. Measured with immunoSEQ multiplex PCR; TCRdb has only the in-frame clones, and not every one. The sample lists 85,000 to 100,000 clones, 85% to 95% occurring once. The antigens for these receptors are not known. Here the sequenced sample was unstimulated CD8+ T cells sorted from spleen or lymph node cells, taken before transplant. These receptor sequences come from a human donor who was the organ donor for an intestinal transplant.

In its sample, this clone was seen a few times. The V gene is TRBV4-2, the J gene TRBJ1-1; possible D gene TRBD1, 5 bases. The V and J ends lost 6 bases and 3 bases respectively, with 14 bases between them. In germline, CDR1 is LGHNA, CDR2 YNFKEQ. The CDR3 covers 14 residues. CDR3 nucleotides: TGTGCCAGCAGGAGGACCCAGGGTGACACTGAAGCTTTCTTT. Its translation is CASRRTQGDTEAFF.

The V call is TRBV2, the J call TRBJ2-3, with D unresolved. Trimming took 3 bases from V and 6 from J, leaving 19 bases between them. Germline CDR1 reads SNHLY; CDR2 reads FYNNEI. This CDR3 comprises 16 residues. CDR3 sequence: CASSDGWLIGGDTQYF. The DNA of the CDR3 is TGTGCCAGCAGTGACGGGTGGCTAATAGGTGGGGATACGCAGTATTTT.

The chain is built from TRBV9 and TRBJ2-1, with a possible D match to TRBD2 (5 bases). The CDR3 is 15 residues long. Deletions cut 0 bases from V and 7 bases from J, with 14 bases between. Germline values: CDR1 SGDLS, CDR2 YYNGEE. The CDR3 nucleotides read TGTGCCAGCAGCGTAGGTGATAGCGTGTATAATGAGCAGTTCTTC. This sequence encodes CASSVGDSVYNEQFF.

This rearrangement joins TRBV16 to TRBJ2-7, with 7 bases that match TRBD1. V gave up 4 bases and J gave up 3 bases; unmatched junction bases: 3. The CDR3 spans 13 residues. Germline CDR1 reads KGHSY; CDR2 reads FQNENV. The CDR3 spells CASSPGQVYEQYF. In nucleotides, the CDR3 is TGTGCCAGCAGCCCTGGACAGGTCTACGAGCAGTACTTC. The entire variable domain, with the rest obtained from reference TRBV16 and TRBJ2-7, is as follows: GEEVAQTPKHLVRGEGQKAKLYCAPIKGHSYVFWYQQVLKNEFKFLISFQNENVFDETGMPKERFSAKCLPNSPCSLEIQATKLEDSAVYFCASSPGQVYEQYFGPGTRLTVT.

This chain joins TRBV10-3 and TRBJ2-7; 7 nucleotides agree with TRBD1. Germline V gene lookup returns CDR1 ENHRY and CDR2 SYGVKD. V was clipped by 0 bases and J by 1 base; unmatched bases: 0. The CDR3 totals 14 residues. The CDR3, as DNA: TGTGCCATCAGTGAGTCGGGACAGTCCTACGAGCAGTACTTC. It translates to CAISESGQSYEQYF.